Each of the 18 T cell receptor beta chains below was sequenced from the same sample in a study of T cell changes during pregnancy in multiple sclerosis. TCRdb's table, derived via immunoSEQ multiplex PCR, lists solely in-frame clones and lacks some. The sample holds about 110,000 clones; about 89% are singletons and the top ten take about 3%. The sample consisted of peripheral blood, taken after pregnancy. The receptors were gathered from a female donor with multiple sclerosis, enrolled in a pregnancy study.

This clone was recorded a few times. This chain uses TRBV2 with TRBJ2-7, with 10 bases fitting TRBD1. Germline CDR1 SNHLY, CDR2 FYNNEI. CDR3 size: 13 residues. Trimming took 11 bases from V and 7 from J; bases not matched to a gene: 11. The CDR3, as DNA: TGTGCCGGTGCGGGACAGGGGATCGGGGAGCAGTACTTC. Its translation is CAGAGQGIGEQYF.

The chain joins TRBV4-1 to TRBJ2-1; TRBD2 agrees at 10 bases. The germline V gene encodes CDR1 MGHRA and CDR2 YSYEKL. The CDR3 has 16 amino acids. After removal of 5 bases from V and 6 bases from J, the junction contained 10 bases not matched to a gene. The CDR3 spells CASSYRSSGGTNEQFF. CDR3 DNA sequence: TGCGCCAGCAGCTACCGTTCTAGCGGGGGTACCAATGAGCAGTTCTTC.

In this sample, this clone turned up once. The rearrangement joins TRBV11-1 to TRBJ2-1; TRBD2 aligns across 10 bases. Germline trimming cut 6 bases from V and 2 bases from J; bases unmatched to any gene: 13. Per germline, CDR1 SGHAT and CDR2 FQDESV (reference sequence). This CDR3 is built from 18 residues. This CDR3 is CASRPGLAGDLTYNEQFF. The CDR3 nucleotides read TGTGCCAGCAGACCGGGCCTAGCGGGAGATCTGACCTACAATGAGCAGTTCTTC.

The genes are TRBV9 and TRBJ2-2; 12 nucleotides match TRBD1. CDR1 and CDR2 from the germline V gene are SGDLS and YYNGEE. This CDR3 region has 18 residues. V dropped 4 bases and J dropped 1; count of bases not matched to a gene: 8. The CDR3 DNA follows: TGTGCCAGCAGCCTCCGGGACAGGGGGCTTCGGAACACCGGGGAGCTGTTTTTT. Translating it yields CASSLRDRGLRNTGELFF. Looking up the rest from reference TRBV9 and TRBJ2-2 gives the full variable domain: DSGVTQTPKHLITATGQRVTLRCSPRSGDLSVYWYQQSLDQGLQFLIQYYNGEERAKGNILERFSAQQFPDLHSELNLSSLELGDSALYFCASSLRDRGLRNTGELFFGEGSRLTVL.

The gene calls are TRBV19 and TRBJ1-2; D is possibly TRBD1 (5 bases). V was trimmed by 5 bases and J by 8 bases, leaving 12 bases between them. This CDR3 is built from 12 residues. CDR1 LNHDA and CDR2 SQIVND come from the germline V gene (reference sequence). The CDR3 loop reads CASSFGGPGYTF. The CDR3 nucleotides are TGTGCCAGTAGTTTCGGGGGTCCCGGCTACACCTTC. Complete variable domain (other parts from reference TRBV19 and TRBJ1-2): DGGITQSPKYLFRKEGQNVTLSCEQNLNHDAMYWYRQDPGQGLRLIYYSQIVNDFQKGDIAEGYSVSREKKESFPLTVTSAQKNPTAFYLCASSFGGPGYTFGSGTRLTVV.

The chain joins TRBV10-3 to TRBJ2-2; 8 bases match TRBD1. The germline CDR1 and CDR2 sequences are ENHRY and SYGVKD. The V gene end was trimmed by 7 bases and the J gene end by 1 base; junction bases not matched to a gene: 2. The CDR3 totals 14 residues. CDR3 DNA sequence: TGTGCCATCAAGGGGACAGGGAACACCGGGGAGCTGTTTTTT. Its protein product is CAIKGTGNTGELFF.

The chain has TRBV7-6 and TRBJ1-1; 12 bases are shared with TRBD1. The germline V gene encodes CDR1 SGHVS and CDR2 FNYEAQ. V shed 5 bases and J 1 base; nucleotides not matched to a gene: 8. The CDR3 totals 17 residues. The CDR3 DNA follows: TGTGCCAGCAGCCCATGGACGGGACAGGGGGCGAACACTGAAGCTTTCTTT. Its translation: CASSPWTGQGANTEAFF.

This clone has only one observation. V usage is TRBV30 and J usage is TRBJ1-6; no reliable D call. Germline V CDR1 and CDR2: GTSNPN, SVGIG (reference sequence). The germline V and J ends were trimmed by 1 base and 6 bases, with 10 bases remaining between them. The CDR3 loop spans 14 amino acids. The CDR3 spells CAWSAEGFNSPLHF. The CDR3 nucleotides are TGTGCCTGGAGTGCGGAGGGCTTTAATTCACCCCTCCACTTT. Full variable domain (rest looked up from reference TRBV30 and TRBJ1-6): SQTIHQWPATLVQPVGSPLSLECTVEGTSNPNLYWYRQAAGRGLQLLFYSVGIGQISSEVPQNLSASRPQDRQFILSSKKLLLSDSGFYLCAWSAEGFNSPLHFGNGTRLTVT.

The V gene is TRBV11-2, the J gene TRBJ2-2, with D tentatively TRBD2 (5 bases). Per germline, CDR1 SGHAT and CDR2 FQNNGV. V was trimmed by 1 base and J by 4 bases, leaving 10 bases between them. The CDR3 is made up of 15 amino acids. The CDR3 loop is CASSLGRAGTGELFF. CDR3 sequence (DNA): TGTGCCAGCAGCTTAGGGCGGGCGGGCACCGGGGAGCTGTTTTTT. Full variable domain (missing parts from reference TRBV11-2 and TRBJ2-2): EAGVAQSPRYKIIEKRQSVAFWCNPISGHATLYWYQQILGQGPKLLIQFQNNGVVDDSQLPKDRFSAERLKGVDSTLKIQPAKLEDSAVYLCASSLGRAGTGELFFGEGSRLTVL.

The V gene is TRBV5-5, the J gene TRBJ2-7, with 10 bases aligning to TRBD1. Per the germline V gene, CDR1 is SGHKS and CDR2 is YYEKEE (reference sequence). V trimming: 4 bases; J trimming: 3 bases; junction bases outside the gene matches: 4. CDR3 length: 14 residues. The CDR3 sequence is CASSPWDRGYEQYF. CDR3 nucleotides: TGTGCCAGCAGCCCCTGGGACAGGGGCTACGAGCAGTACTTC.

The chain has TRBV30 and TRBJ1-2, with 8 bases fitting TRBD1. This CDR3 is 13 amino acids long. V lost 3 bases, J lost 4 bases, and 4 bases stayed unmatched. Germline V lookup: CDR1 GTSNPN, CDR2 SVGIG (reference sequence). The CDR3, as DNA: TGTGCCTGGAGACGACAGGGGCTCTATGGCTACACCTTC. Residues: CAWRRQGLYGYTF. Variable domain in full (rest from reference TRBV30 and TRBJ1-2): SQTIHQWPATLVQPVGSPLSLECTVEGTSNPNLYWYRQAAGRGLQLLFYSVGIGQISSEVPQNLSASRPQDRQFILSSKKLLLSDSGFYLCAWRRQGLYGYTFGSGTRLTVV.

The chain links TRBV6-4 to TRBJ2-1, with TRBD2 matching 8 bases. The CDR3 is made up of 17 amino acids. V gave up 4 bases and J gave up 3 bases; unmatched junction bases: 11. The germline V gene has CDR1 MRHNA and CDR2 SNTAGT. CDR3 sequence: CASSVRFLAGGYNEQFF. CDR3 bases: TGTGCCAGCAGTGTCCGCTTTCTCGCGGGGGGCTACAATGAGCAGTTCTTC.

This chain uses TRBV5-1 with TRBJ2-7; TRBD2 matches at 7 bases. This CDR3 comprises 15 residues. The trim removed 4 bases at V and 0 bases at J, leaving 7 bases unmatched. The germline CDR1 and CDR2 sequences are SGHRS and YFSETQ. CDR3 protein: CASSRGGPSSYEQYF. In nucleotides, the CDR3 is TGCGCCAGCAGCAGGGGAGGGCCGAGCTCCTACGAGCAGTACTTC. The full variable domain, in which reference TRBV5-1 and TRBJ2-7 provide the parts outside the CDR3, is KAGVTQTPRYLIKTRGQQVTLSCSPISGHRSVSWYQQTPGQGLQFLFEYFSETQRNKGNFPGRFSGRQFSNSRSEMNVSTLELGDSALYLCASSRGGPSSYEQYFGPGTRLTVT.

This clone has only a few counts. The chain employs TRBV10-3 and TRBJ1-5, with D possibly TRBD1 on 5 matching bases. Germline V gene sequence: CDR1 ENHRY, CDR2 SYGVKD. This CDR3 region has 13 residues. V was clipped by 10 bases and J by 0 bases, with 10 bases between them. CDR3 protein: CASAGDSNQPQHF. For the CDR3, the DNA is TGTGCCAGCGCGGGGGATAGCAATCAGCCCCAGCATTTT.

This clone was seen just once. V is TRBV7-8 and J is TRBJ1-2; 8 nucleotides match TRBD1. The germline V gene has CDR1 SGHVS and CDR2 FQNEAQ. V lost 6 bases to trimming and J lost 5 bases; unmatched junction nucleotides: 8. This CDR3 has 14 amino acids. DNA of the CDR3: TGTGCCAGCAGGCCCAGGGGGCCGGGATATGGCTACACCTTC. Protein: CASRPRGPGYGYTF.

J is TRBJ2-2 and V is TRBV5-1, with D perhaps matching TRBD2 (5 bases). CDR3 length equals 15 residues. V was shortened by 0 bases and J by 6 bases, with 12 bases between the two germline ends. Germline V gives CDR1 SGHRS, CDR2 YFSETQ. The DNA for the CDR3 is TGCGCCAGCAGCTTGGGGTCGGGGTATTCCGGGGAGCTGTTTTTT. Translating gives CASSLGSGYSGELFF.

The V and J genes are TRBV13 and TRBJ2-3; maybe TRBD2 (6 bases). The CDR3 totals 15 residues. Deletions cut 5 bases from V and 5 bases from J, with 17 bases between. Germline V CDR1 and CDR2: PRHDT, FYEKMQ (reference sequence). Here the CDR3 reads CASSRRPGDQDTQYF. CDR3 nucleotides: TGTGCCAGCAGCCGACGCCCGGGGGATCAAGATACGCAGTATTTT.

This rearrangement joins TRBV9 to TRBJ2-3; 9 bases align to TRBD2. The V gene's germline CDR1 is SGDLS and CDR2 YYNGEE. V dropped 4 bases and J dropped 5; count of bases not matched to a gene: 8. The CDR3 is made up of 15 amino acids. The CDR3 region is CASSLTAGGLDTQYF. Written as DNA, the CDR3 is TGTGCCAGCAGCCTTACGGCGGGGGGGTTAGATACGCAGTATTTT.